This T cell receptor beta chain originates from a study of T cell changes during pregnancy in multiple sclerosis. Repertoires were generated with immunoSEQ multiplex PCR, while TCRdb's copy carries only in-frame clones and drops some. Of around 73,000 clones in the sample, around 92% were seen once. This CDR3 is built from 15 residues. V lost 4 bases, J lost 6 bases, and 7 bases stayed unmatched. CDR1 MDHEN and CDR2 SYDVKM come from the germline V gene. This TCR derives from a female donor in good health, enrolled as a control in a pregnancy study. The chain combines TRBV28 with TRBJ1-5; 9 bases map to TRBD1. Sequences were derived from peripheral blood, sampled in the third trimester of pregnancy. This CDR3 reads CASSSGTGSVQPQHF. CDR3 DNA sequence: TGTGCCAGCAGTTCCGGGACAGGGTCTGTTCAGCCCCAGCATTTT.